This T cell receptor (beta chain) was sequenced in a study of blood T cell repertoires in COVID-19. The study recruited people aged about 18 to 95 years across approximately 23 US areas. During the 2 weeks before they entered the study, exposed participants had met someone with a PCR-confirmed or clinician-diagnosed COVID-19 case. The CDR3 runs to 17 residues. Per the germline V gene, CDR1 is WSHSY and CDR2 is SAAADI. With V trimmed by 4 bases and J by 5 bases, 9 bases remained unmatched. The protocol was immunoSEQ multiplex PCR, while the TCRdb copy is restricted to in-frame clones and leaves out a portion. In the table there are approximately 400,000 clones, 80% to 95% of which are singletons.

The sequencing sample was made of PBMCs or T cells enriched from blood (not recorded which). This TCR was sampled from a middle-aged woman who had been exposed to COVID-19. The chain recombines TRBV10-2 with TRBJ2-5, with 14 bases fitting TRBD2. CDR3 protein: CASSVGRLAGGAETQYF. Here the CDR3 DNA reads TGCGCCAGCAGTGTGGGGAGACTAGCGGGAGGGGCGGAGACCCAGTACTTC.